The rows below give T cell receptor beta chains drawn from one sample of a study of shared T cell receptors in the human thymus. The table came from immunoSEQ multiplex PCR; TCRdb's copy has only in-frame clones and leaves some out. The sample holds 550,000 to 800,000 clones; 80% to 90% are singletons and the top ten take more than 0.008%. These same data were also listed under a study on human thymus T cells.

The source material was thymocytes. The receptors were sampled from a girl under three years old with a congenital heart defect. CDR3s include the opening cysteine and the closing phenylalanine or tryptophan.

CASREEIRRTEAFF | TRBJ1-1 | TRBV19
CAITKFIGGNTEAFF | TRBJ1-1 | TRBV10-3
CATRQSLTSYGYTF | TRBJ1-2 | TRBV19
CASSLPGHPSNSPLHF | TRBJ1-6 | TRBV27
CASSLGPGDGDYGYTF | TRBJ1-2 | TRBV5-1
CAISEDSGNTEAFF | TRBJ1-1 | TRBV10-3
CASSQERIFSGGYTF | TRBJ1-2 | TRBV4-3
CASSYSWNTEAFF | TRBJ1-1 | TRBV28
CASSELERKGSSYTF | TRBJ1-2 | TRBV6-1
CASSLGRGETQYF | TRBJ2-5 | TRBV5-1
CASSPPDRSGYTF | TRBJ1-2 | TRBV18
CAWSGQGYEQYF | TRBJ2-7 | TRBV30
CASSYRRRDTEAFF | TRBJ1-1 | TRBV6-5
CASSEQSTGGNDNEQFF | TRBJ2-1 | TRBV10-2
CASKGFPDTQYF | TRBJ2-3 | TRBV5-1
CASSLANSGELFF | TRBJ2-2 | TRBV5-6
CASSPRYEQYF | TRBJ2-7 | TRBV18
CASRDRGLREKLFF | TRBJ1-4 | TRBV27
CASSLDPGTGGAFF | TRBJ1-1 | TRBV11-1
CASSDGADYGYTF | TRBJ1-2 | TRBV19
CASSSGGGVDTEAFF | TRBJ1-1 | TRBV5-6
CASSLHRNESYNEQFF | TRBJ2-1 | TRBV7-8
CASSGPGGRGTQYF | TRBJ2-3 | TRBV13
CASSLLDRGPSYEQYF | TRBJ2-7 | TRBV5-1
CRGTGMGYTF | TRBJ1-2 | TRBV20-1
CASTPDRTNTEAFF | TRBJ1-1 | TRBV7-9
CASSLGGMTGESYGYTF | TRBJ1-2 | TRBV5-1
CASSTSAPRTGGYGYTF | TRBJ1-2 | TRBV21-1